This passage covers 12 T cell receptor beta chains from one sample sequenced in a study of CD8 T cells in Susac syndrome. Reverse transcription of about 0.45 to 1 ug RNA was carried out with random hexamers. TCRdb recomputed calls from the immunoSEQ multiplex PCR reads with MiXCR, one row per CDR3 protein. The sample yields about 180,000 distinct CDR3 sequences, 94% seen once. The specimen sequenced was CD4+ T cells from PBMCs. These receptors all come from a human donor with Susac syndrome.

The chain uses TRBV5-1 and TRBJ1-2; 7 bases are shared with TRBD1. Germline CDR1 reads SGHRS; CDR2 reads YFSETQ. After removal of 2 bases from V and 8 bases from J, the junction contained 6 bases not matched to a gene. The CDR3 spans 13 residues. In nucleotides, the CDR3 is TGCGCCAGCAGCTTAGGACAGGCAGGCGGCTACACCTTC. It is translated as CASSLGQAGGYTF.

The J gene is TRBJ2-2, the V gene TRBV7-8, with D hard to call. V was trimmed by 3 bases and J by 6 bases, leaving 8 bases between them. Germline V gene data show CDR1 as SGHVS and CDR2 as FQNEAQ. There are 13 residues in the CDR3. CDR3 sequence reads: CASSFGVPGELFF. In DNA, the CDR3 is TGTGCCAGCAGCTTCGGCGTTCCCGGGGAGCTGTTTTTT.

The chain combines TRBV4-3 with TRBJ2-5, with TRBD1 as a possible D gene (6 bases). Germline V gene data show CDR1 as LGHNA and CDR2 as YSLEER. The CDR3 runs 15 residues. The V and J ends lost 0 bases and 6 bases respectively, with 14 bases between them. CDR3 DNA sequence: TGCGCCAGCAGCCAAGAGGCACAGGGTAGTAAGACCCAGTACTTC. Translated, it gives CASSQEAQGSKTQYF.

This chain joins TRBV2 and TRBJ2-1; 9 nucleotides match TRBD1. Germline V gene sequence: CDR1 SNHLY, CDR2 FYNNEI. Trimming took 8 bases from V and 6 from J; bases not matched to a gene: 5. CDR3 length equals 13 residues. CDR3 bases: TGTGCCAGCGGACTGGGACAGGGCAATGAGCAGTTCTTC. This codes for CASGLGQGNEQFF.

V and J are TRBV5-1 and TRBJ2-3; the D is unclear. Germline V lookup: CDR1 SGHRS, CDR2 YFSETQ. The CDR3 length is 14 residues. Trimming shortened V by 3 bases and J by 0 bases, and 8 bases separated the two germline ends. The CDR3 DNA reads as TGCGCCAGCAGCTCCCAACCTAGCACAGATACGCAGTATTTT. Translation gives CASSSQPSTDTQYF.

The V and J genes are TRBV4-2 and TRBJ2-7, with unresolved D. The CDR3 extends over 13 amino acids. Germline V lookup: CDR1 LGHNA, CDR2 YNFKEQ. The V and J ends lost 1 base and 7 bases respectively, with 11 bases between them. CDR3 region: CASSQVTLDEQYF. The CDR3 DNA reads TGTGCCAGCAGCCAAGTGACCCTCGATGAGCAGTACTTC.

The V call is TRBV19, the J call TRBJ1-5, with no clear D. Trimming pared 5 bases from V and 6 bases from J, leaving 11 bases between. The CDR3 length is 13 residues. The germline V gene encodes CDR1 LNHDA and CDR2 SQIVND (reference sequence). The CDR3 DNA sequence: TGTGCCAGTAGTGTGGCACGACTTCAGCCCCAGCATTTT. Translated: CASSVARLQPQHF.

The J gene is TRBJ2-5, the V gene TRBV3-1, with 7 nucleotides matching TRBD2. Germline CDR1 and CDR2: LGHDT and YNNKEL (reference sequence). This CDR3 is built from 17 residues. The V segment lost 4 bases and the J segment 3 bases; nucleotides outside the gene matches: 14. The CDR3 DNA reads TGTGCCAGCAGCCCCCGCCCACGGCGGGAGAGGGAAGAGACCCAGTACTTC. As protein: CASSPRPRREREETQYF.

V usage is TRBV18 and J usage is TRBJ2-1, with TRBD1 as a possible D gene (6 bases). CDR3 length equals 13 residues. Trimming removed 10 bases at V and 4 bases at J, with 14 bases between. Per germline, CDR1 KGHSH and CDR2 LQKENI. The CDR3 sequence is CATRQGRYNEQFF. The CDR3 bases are TGTGCCACCCGGCAGGGGCGATACAATGAGCAGTTCTTC.

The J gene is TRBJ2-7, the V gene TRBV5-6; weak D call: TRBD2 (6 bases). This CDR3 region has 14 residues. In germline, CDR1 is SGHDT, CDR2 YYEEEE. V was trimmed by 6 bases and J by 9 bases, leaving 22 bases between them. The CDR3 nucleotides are TGTGCCAGCACCCCAGCAGGACTACTTACGGCGCAGTACTTC. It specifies CASTPAGLLTAQYF.

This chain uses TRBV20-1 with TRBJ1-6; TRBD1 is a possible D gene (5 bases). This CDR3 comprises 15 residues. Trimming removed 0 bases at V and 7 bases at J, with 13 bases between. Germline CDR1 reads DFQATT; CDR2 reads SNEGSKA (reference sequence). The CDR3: CSARDRGSFNSPLHF. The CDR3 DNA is TGCAGTGCTAGAGACCGGGGGAGCTTCAATTCACCCCTCCACTTT.

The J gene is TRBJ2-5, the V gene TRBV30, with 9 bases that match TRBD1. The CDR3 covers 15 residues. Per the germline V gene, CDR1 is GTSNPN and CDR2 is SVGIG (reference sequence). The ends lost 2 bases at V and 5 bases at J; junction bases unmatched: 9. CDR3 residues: CAWSTETGGGETQYF. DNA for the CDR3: TGTGCCTGGAGTACAGAGACAGGGGGAGGGGAGACCCAGTACTTC.